This T cell receptor (beta chain) was retrieved from a study of T cells in Graves' hyperthyroidism and ophthalmopathy. Study observations and caveats: Expanded thyroid clonotypes (above 0.001) were mostly also found in blood.

Uncontrolled infection, other autoimmune disease, pregnancy or lactation barred patients from enrollment. 9 to 10 ml fresh peripheral blood yielded the PBMCs. Turning to this clonotype: What it recognizes is unknown.

Amplified regions were TCR beta CDR3 sequences from RNA transcripts. In the first-round RT-PCR of the TCR CDR3, the HTBI primer set was used. MiXCR, applied by TCRdb to the multiplex PCR reads, yields one record per CDR3 protein. The table has about 210,000 distinct CDR3 sequences, roughly 15% seen once; the top ten hold under 65%. V lost 4 bases to trimming and J lost 0 bases, with 10 bases between them. The CDR3 length is 14 residues. Germline V gene data show CDR1 as SGHAT and CDR2 as FQNNGV. This TCR derives from a man aged 45 to 65 with Graves' hyperthyroidism. This chain links TRBV11-2 with TRBJ2-7, with D maybe TRBD2 (5 bases). Sample: blood. CDR3 loop: CASSSLRGSYEQYF. Written as DNA, the CDR3 is TGTGCCAGCAGCTCCCTCCGGGGCTCCTACGAGCAGTACTTC.